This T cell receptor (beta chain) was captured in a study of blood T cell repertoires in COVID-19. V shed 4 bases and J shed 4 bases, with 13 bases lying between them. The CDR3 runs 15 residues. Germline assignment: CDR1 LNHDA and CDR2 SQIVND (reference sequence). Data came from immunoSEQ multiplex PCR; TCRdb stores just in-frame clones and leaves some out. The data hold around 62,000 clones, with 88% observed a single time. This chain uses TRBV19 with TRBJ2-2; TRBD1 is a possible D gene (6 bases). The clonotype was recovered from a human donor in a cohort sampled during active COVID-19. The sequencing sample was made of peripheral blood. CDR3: CASSTHRAGTGELFF. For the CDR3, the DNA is TGTGCCAGTAGTACCCACAGGGCGGGCACCGGGGAGCTGTTTTTT. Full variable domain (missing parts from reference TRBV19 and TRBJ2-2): DGGITQSPKYLFRKEGQNVTLSCEQNLNHDAMYWYRQDPGQGLRLIYYSQIVNDFQKGDIAEGYSVSREKKESFPLTVTSAQKNPTAFYLCASSTHRAGTGELFFGEGSRLTVL.